The TCR beta chain described here comes from a study of kidney transplant recipient with SARS-CoV-2 infection. This clonotype showed up many times. TCRdb ran MiXCR on the reads and lists one entry per CDR3 protein. The sample lists 200,000 to 300,000 distinct CDR3 sequences, 25% to 35% occurring once. V dropped 0 bases and J dropped 1 base, with 9 bases sitting between them. The CDR3 spans 14 residues. Germline V lookup: CDR1 DFQATT, CDR2 SNEGSKA (reference sequence). This chain links TRBV20-1 with TRBJ1-1; a possible D gene is TRBD1 (6 bases). This receptor was identified in a young adult male patient who had COVID-19 and was a kidney transplant recipient. Part of the T cell pool may stem from the graft donor. Sequencing was performed on a blood sample, taken at baseline and on day 111 from a kidney transplant recipient. The CDR3 is CSARDPGQNTEAFF. CDR3 DNA sequence: TGCAGTGCTAGAGATCCGGGACAGAACACTGAAGCTTTCTTT.